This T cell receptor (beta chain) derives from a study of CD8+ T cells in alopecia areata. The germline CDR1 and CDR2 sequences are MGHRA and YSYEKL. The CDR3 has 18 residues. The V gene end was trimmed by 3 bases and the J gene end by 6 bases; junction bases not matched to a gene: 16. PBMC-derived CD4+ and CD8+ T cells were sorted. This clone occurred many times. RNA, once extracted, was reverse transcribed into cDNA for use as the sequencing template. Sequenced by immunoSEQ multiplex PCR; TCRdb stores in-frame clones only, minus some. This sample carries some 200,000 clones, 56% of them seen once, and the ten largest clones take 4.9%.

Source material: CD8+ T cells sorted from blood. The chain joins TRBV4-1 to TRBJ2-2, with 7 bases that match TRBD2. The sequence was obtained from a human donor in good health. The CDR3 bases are TGCGCCAGCAGCCAGCAGGGAGGGGTAGGATTCCGGTCCGGGGAGCTGTTTTTT. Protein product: CASSQQGGVGFRSGELFF.